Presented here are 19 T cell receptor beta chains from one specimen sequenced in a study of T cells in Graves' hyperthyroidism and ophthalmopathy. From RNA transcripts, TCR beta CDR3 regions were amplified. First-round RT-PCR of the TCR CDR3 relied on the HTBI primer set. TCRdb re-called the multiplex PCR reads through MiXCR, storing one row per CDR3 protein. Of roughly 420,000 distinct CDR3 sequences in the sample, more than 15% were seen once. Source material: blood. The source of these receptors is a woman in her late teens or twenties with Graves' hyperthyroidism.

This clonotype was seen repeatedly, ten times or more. The CDR3 sequence: CASSLFDRALYEQYF. In nucleotides, the CDR3 is TGTGCCAGCAGTTTATTTGACAGGGCCCTCTACGAGCAGTACTTC. The chain links TRBV28 to TRBJ2-7; 7 bases align to TRBD1. Unmatched junction bases numbered 6, after V lost 1 base and J lost 3 bases. This CDR3 is 15 amino acids long. Germline-derived CDR1 and CDR2 are MDHEN and SYDVKM.

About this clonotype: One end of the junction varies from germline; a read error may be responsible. DNA of the CDR3: TGTGCCTGCAGCGTAGAACCAGGGGGCGCAGGTAATGAAAAACTGTTTTTT. As protein: CACSVEPGGAGNEKLFF. The chain uses TRBV9 and TRBJ1-4; 8 bases match TRBD1. This CDR3 region has 17 residues. Germline V gene sequence: CDR1 SGDLS, CDR2 YYNGEE.

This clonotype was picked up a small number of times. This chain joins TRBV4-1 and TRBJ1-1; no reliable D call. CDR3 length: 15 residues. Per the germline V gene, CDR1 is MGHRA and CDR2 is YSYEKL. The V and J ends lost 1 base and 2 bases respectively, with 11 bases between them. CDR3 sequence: CASSQGHAGNTEAFF. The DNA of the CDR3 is TGCGCCAGCAGCCAAGGCCATGCAGGCAACACTGAAGCTTTCTTT.

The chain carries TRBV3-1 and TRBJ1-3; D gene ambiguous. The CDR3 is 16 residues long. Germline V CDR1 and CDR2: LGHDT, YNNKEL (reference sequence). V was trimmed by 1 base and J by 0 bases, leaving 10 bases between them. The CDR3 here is CASSQGRTSSGNTIYF. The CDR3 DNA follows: TGTGCCAGCAGCCAAGGACGGACCAGCTCTGGAAACACCATATATTTT.

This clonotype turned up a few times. Written as DNA, the CDR3 is TGTGCCAGCAGTTACTCGAGACAGGCGCCGTACTCAGGTGAAAAACTGTTTTTT. Translating it yields CASSYSRQAPYSGEKLFF. The chain carries TRBV6-5 and TRBJ1-4; D perhaps matches TRBD1 (6 bases). The CDR3 contains 18 residues. The V end was cut by 0 bases, the J end by 7 bases, with 21 bases between. Germline V gives CDR1 MNHEY, CDR2 SVGAGI.

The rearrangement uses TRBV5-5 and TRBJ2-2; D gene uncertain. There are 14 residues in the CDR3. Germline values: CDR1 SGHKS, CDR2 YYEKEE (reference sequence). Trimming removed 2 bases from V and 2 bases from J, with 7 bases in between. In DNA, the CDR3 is TGTGCCAGCAGCTTTTCCAGAAACACCGGGGAGCTGTTTTTT. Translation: CASSFSRNTGELFF.

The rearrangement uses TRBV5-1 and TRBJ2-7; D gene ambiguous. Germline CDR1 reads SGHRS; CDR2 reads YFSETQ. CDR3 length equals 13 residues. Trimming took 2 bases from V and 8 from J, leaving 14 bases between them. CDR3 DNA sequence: TGCGCCAGCAGCTTCGATGGAGTTCTACAGCAGTACTTC. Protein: CASSFDGVLQQYF.

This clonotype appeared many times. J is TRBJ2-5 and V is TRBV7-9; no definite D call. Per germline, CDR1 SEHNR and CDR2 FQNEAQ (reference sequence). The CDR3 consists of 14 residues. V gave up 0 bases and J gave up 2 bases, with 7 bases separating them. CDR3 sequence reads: CASSLAGVQETQYF. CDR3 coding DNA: TGTGCCAGCAGCTTAGCAGGAGTTCAAGAGACCCAGTACTTC.

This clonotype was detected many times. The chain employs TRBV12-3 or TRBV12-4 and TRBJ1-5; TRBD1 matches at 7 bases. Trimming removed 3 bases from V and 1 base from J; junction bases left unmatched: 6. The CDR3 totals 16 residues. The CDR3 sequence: CASSFLTGPSNQPQHF. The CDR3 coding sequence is TGTGCCAGCAGTTTCCTGACAGGGCCCAGCAATCAGCCCCAGCATTTT.

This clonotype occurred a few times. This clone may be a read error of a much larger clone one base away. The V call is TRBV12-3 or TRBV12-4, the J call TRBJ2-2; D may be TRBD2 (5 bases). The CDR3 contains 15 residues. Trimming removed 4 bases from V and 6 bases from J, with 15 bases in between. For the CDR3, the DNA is TGTGCCAGCAGTTCCGGAGGTCGCCTCGCCGGGGAGCTGTTTTTT. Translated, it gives CASSSGGRLAGELFF.

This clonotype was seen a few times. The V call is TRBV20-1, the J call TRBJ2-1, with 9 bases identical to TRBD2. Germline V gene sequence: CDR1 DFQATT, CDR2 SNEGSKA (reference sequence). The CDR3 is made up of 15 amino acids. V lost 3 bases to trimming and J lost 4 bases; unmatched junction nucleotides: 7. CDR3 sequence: CSASYALAGYNEQFF. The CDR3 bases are TGCAGTGCTAGTTATGCACTAGCGGGTTACAATGAGCAGTTCTTC.

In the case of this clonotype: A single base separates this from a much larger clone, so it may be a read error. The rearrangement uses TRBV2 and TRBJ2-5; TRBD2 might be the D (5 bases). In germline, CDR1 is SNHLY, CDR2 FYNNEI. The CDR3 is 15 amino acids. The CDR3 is CASSERMGAQGTQYF. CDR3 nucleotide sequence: TGTGCCAGCAGTGAAAGGATGGGAGCCCAAGGGACCCAGTACTTC.

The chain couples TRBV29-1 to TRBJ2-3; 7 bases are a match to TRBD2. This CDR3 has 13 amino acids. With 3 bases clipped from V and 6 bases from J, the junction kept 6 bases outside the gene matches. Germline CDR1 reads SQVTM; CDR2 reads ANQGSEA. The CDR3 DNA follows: TGCAGCGTTGAGGTCGGGAGGAGGGATACGCAGTATTTT. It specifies CSVEVGRRDTQYF.

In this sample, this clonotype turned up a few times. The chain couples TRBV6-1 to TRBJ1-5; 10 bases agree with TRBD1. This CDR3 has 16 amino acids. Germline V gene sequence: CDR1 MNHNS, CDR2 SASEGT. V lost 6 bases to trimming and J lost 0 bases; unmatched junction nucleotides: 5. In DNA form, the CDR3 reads TGTGCCAGCAGAAACCGGGACAGGGGTAGCAATCAGCCCCAGCATTTT. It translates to CASRNRDRGSNQPQHF.

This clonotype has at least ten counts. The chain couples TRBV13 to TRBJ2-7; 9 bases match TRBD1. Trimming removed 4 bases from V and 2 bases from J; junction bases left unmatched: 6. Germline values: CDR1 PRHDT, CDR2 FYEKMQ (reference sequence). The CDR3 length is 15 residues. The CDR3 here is CASSYGTGRTYEQYF. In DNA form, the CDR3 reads TGTGCCAGCAGCTACGGGACAGGGAGGACCTACGAGCAGTACTTC.

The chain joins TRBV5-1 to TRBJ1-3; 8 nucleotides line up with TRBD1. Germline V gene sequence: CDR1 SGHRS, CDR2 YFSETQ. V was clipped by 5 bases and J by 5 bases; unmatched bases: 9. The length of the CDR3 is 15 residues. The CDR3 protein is CASSPDGQGRNTIYF. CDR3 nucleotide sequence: TGCGCCAGCAGTCCAGACGGACAGGGTCGAAACACCATATATTTT.

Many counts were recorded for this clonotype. CDR3 protein: CASSPGLAGGGHSYNEQFF. CDR3 nucleotide sequence: TGTGCCAGCAGCCCGGGACTAGCGGGGGGAGGCCACTCCTACAATGAGCAGTTCTTC. The V and J genes are TRBV5-8 and TRBJ2-1; 15 nucleotides match TRBD2. Germline-derived CDR1 and CDR2 are SGHTS and YDEGEE. The CDR3 consists of 19 residues. With 4 bases clipped from V and 0 bases from J, the junction kept 8 bases outside the gene matches.

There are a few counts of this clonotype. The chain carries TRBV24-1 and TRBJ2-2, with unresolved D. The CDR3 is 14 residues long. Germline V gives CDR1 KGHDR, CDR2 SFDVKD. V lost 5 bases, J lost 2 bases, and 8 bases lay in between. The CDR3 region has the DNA TGTGCCACCAGTGGAAGTCCTAACACCGGGGAGCTGTTTTTT. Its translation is CATSGSPNTGELFF.

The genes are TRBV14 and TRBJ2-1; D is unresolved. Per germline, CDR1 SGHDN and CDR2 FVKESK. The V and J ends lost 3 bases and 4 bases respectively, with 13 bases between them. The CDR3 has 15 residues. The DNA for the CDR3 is TGTGCCAGCAGCCATGAGTCACCTACTTACAATGAGCAGTTCTTC. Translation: CASSHESPTYNEQFF.